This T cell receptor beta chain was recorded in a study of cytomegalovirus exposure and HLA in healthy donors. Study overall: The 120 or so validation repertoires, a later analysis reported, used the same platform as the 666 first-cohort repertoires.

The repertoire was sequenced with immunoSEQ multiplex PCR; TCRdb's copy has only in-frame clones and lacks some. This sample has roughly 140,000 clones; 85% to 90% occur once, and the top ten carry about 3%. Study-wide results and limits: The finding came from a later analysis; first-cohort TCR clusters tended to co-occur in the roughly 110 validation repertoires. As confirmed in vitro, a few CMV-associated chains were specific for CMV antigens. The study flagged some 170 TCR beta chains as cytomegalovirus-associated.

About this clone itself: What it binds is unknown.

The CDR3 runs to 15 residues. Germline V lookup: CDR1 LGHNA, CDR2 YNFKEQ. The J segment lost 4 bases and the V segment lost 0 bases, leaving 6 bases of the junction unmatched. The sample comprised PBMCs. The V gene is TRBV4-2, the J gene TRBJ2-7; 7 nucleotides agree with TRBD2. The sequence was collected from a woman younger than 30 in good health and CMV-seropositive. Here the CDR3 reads CASSQEGRERYEQYF. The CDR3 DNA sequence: TGTGCCAGCAGCCAAGAGGGGCGGGAGAGGTACGAGCAGTACTTC.